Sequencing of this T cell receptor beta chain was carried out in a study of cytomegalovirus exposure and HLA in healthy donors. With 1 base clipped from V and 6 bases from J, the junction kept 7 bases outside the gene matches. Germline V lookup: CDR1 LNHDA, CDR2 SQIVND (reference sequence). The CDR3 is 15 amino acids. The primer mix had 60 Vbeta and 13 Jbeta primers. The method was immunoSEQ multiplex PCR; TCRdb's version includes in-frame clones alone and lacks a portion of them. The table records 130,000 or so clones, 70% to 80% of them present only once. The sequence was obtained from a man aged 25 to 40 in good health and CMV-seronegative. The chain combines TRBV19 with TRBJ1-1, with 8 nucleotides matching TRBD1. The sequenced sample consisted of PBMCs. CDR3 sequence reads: CASSIAGRGLAEAFF. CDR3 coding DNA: TGTGCCAGTAGTATAGCGGGCAGGGGGCTGGCTGAAGCTTTCTTT.